What follows are 15 T cell receptor beta chains derived from one specimen sequenced in a study of beta chain features in type 1 diabetes. Study conclusions and caveats: When Type 1 diabetes patients were examined, their TCRB CDR3s proved moderately but significantly shorter in all four CD4+ subsets.

Every bit of the isolated RNA underwent reverse transcription, so sequencing read expressed TCRB transcripts. Generated by immunoSEQ multiplex PCR, the TCRdb table keeps only in-frame clones and is missing some. This sample has approximately 150,000 clones, with about 13% found just once. For these TCRs, the target antigens are not known. Input material: central memory CD4+ T cells from blood. The receptors here all came from a man between 18 and 35 years old with type 1 diabetes.

This clone was seen a few times. The chain links TRBV18 to TRBJ1-3, with D unclear. Germline values: CDR1 KGHSH, CDR2 LQKENI. The CDR3 covers 13 residues. The V gene lost 3 bases and the J gene lost 0 bases, with 3 bases spanning the gap. In nucleotides, the CDR3 is TGTGCCAGCTCACCCGACTCTGGAAACACCATATATTTT. As protein: CASSPDSGNTIYF.

This clone was seen more than once but under ten times. This chain connects TRBV6-1 to TRBJ2-1; 9 nucleotides agree with TRBD1. Losses at the gene ends were 11 bases for V and 7 bases for J; bases not matched to a gene: 9. CDR1 is MNHNS, CDR2 SASEGT, per germline. The CDR3 contains 13 residues. The DNA of the CDR3 is TGTGCCGCACAGACAGGGGGGAGAAATGAGCAGTTCTTC. As protein: CAAQTGGRNEQFF.

About this clone itself: Compared with germline, one end of the junction differs, possibly owing to a read error. This chain uses TRBV6-6 with TRBJ2-1; 7 bases match TRBD1. The CDR3 contains 13 residues. CDR1 and CDR2 (germline): MNHNY, SVGAGI (reference sequence). The CDR3 spells CASSRTGYDEQFF. CDR3 DNA: TGTGCCAGCTCTAGGACAGGCTACGATGAGCAGTTCTTC.

V is TRBV29-1 and J is TRBJ2-3; 8 bases are a match to TRBD1. V was clipped by 6 bases and J by 6 bases; unmatched bases: 8. CDR1 is SQVTM, CDR2 ANQGSEA, per germline. The CDR3 contains 13 residues. CDR3 sequence reads: CSVVGQGGDTQYF. The CDR3, as DNA: TGCAGCGTGGTAGGACAGGGCGGCGATACGCAGTATTTT.

There are many counts of this clone. The chain uses TRBV7-9 and TRBJ2-7; a weak D match, TRBD1 (6 bases). The CDR3 has 16 residues. Germline V lookup: CDR1 SEHNR, CDR2 FQNEAQ (reference sequence). The V end lost 2 bases, the J end lost 6 bases, and 20 bases lay between the germline ends. CDR3 nucleotides: TGTGCCAGCAGCTTAACGATGAGGGGGATTTCGGTCGAGCAGTACTTC. This sequence encodes CASSLTMRGISVEQYF.

The chain links TRBV27 to TRBJ2-3, with D perhaps TRBD1 or TRBD2 (5 bases each). Germline assignment: CDR1 MNHEY and CDR2 SMNVEV (reference sequence). The V gene lost 6 bases and the J gene lost 1 base, with 11 bases spanning the gap. The CDR3 is 14 amino acids. In DNA, the CDR3 is TGTGCCAGCAGCTTCCAGGGACGCACAGATACGCAGTATTTT. This sequence encodes CASSFQGRTDTQYF.

This chain connects TRBV30 to TRBJ2-3; 9 bases agree with TRBD2. V shed 0 bases, J shed 2 bases, and the junction held 3 bases outside the gene matches. CDR1 is GTSNPN, CDR2 SVGIG, per germline (reference sequence). This CDR3 has 15 amino acids. The CDR3 region is CAWSVTSGYTDTQYF. In nucleotides, the CDR3 is TGTGCCTGGAGTGTCACTAGCGGGTACACAGATACGCAGTATTTT.

This clone was seen more than once but under ten times. The chain uses TRBV6-6 and TRBJ2-3, with 9 bases matching TRBD1. This CDR3 comprises 16 residues. Trimming took 2 bases from V and 5 from J; bases not matched to a gene: 8. Germline CDR1 reads MNHNY; CDR2 reads SVGAGI (reference sequence). CDR3 loop: CASSYAGTGIGDTQYF. CDR3 sequence (DNA): TGTGCCAGCAGTTACGCCGGGACAGGGATAGGAGATACGCAGTATTTT.

This chain links TRBV5-1 with TRBJ2-3, with 14 bases lining up with TRBD2. V was pared by 4 bases and J by 1 base, with 5 bases of the junction left unmatched. This CDR3 has 17 residues. Germline V gives CDR1 SGHRS, CDR2 YFSETQ. CDR3 in amino acids: CASSGTSGGPRTDTQYF. The CDR3 region has the DNA TGCGCCAGCAGCGGGACTAGCGGGGGCCCCCGCACAGATACGCAGTATTTT.

This clone was seen more than once but under ten times. The chain uses TRBV5-8 and TRBJ2-3; no firm D call. Between the trimmed V and J ends, which lost 1 base and 4 bases, there was a span of 19 bases. The length of the CDR3 is 17 residues. CDR1 and CDR2 from the germline V gene are SGHTS and YDEGEE. The CDR3 nucleotides read TGTGCCAGCAGCTTGAAGAGTGGCCTAGTGACTGCAGATACGCAGTATTTT. Translating gives CASSLKSGLVTADTQYF.

The sample holds a few counts of this clone. V and J are TRBV18 and TRBJ1-4; D gene uncertain. Germline V gene lookup returns CDR1 KGHSH and CDR2 LQKENI. V lost 2 bases, J lost 0 bases, and 4 bases lay in between. CDR3 size: 14 residues. Here the CDR3 reads CASSPETTNEKLFF. The CDR3 DNA is TGTGCCAGCTCACCAGAAACAACTAATGAAAAACTGTTTTTT.

This clone was seen at least ten times. CDR3 residues: CASGRGGDSPLHF. DNA of the CDR3: TGTGCCAGTGGCCGAGGGGGTGATTCACCCCTCCACTTT. The chain combines TRBV2 with TRBJ1-6; possible D gene TRBD1, 6 bases. CDR1 is SNHLY and CDR2 is FYNNEI in the germline V gene. This CDR3 has 13 residues. Trimming left V 9 bases short and J 8 bases short, with 14 bases between.

This clone was counted at least ten times. The chain uses TRBV29-1 and TRBJ2-4, with TRBD1 matching 7 bases. The CDR3 loop spans 12 amino acids. Losses at the gene ends were 5 bases for V and 5 bases for J; bases not matched to a gene: 3. CDR1 is SQVTM and CDR2 is ANQGSEA in the germline V gene. For the CDR3, the DNA is TGCAGCGTTCGGACAGGTGAAAACATTCAGTACTTC. This encodes CSVRTGENIQYF.

This clone was counted only a few times. This same CDR3 is encoded by further DNA sequences in the sample. V and J are TRBV30 and TRBJ1-3, with no clear D. V was trimmed by 1 base and J by 1 base, leaving 5 bases between them. CDR1 is GTSNPN and CDR2 is SVGIG in the germline V gene (reference sequence). The CDR3 is made up of 13 amino acids. The CDR3 DNA follows: TGTGCCTGGAGTGGCGGGTCTGGAAACACCATATATTTT. Protein: CAWSGGSGNTIYF.

This clone showed up just a few times. One end of the junction is discordant with germline, which a read error may explain. The gene calls are TRBV10-3 and TRBJ2-7; tentatively, D is TRBD1 or TRBD2 (5 bases each). Per the germline V gene, CDR1 is ENHRY and CDR2 is SYGVKD. The CDR3 covers 13 residues. The CDR3 DNA follows: TGTGCCACCGGGGACGCACTCACCTACGGGCAGTACTTC. This gives the protein CATGDALTYGQYF.